What follows describes a single T cell receptor beta chain. The antigen is unknown. These data are taken from a study of cytomegalovirus exposure and HLA in healthy donors. CDR3 length: 15 amino acids. Germline CDR1 SGDLS, CDR2 YYNGEE. V dropped 4 bases and J dropped 0 bases, with 11 bases sitting between them. Study-level points and caveats: In the 120 validation repertoires, approximately 93% of cluster scores exceeded 0, per a later analysis. Usually a TCR sequence was rare, but some public TCRs were found in many donors. Among the CMV-associated chains, a few were confirmed in vitro as specific for CMV antigens. Cytomegalovirus status was reportedly diagnosed by the classifier with high specificity and sensitivity.

Data came from immunoSEQ multiplex PCR; TCRdb stores just in-frame clones and leaves some out. The table shows 150,000 or so clones, with about 88% occurring only once. The chain uses TRBV9 and TRBJ1-3; possible D gene TRBD1, 5 bases. The source material was PBMCs. This clonotype originated in a woman aged 18-35 years in good health and CMV-seronegative. CDR3 protein: CASSQGGDSGNTIYF. For the CDR3, the DNA is TGTGCCAGCAGCCAAGGAGGGGACTCTGGAAACACCATATATTTT.